The present entry profiles one T cell receptor beta chain with its context. This record comes from a study of blood T cell repertoires in COVID-19. Study summary: Specimens from acute and convalescent COVID-19 originated in the United States, Italy and Spain. The analysed material was cDNA or gDNA that came from T cells, B-cell-depleted T cells, or PBMCs.

Study processing details: Cell counts per sample came from amplifying reference gene primers. Sequenced by immunoSEQ multiplex PCR; TCRdb stores in-frame clones only, minus some. The D gene and trimming were derived from the DNA, and the V and J assignments and clone size from that table. This sample yields roughly 120,000 clones, of which around 74% are seen a single time; 7.6% belongs to the top ten. In germline, CDR1 is SGDLS, CDR2 YYNGEE. Trimming removed 3 bases at V and 5 bases at J, with 23 bases between. The CDR3 contains 17 residues. The chain employs TRBV9 and TRBJ1-1; D perhaps matches TRBD1 (6 bases). This clonotype was obtained from a woman aged 55-69 years with acute or convalescent COVID-19. Sequencing was carried out using peripheral blood. This chain's CDR3 is CASSGAPKGGGATEAFF. Written as DNA, the CDR3 is TGTGCCAGCAGCGGTGCTCCGAAGGGTGGGGGGGCTACTGAAGCTTTCTTT.